This T cell receptor beta chain comes out of a study of shared clonotypes between healthy human individuals. Study-level background: Donors, aged 18 to 49, were a couple of women and a few men.

Assay used: immunoSEQ multiplex PCR; TCRdb lists only in-frame clones, some missing. This table holds millions of clones, roughly 96% found once. The study's findings and limits: The represented genetic and exposure-history diversity was limited by the small number of donors. Naive CD4 clonotypes were shared across several donors at around 5.4%.

In the case of this clone: Its specificity is not known. Distinct nucleotide sequences in the sample also encode this CDR3.

There are 12 residues in the CDR3. Germline loops: CDR1 SGHTS, CDR2 YDEGEE. V shed 4 bases and J 3 bases; nucleotides not matched to a gene: 0. This clonotype was obtained from a man between 18 and 35 years old in good health. V usage is TRBV5-8 and J usage is TRBJ2-7, with 8 positions matching TRBD1. The sequenced sample consisted of naive CD4+ T cells sorted from blood. Subset: CD45RA+ positively selected. The CDR3 sequence is CASSGQGYEQYF. CDR3 DNA: TGTGCCAGCAGCGGACAGGGCTACGAGCAGTACTTC.